The sequence of this T cell receptor (beta chain) was determined in a study of shared clonotypes between healthy human individuals. Study results and caveats: With several donors compared, around 4.7% of naive CD4 clonotypes were shared. Some clonotypes were shared by all four sorted-subset donors, while others were not shared. The non-shared ones had lower generation probabilities than the shared ones. Memory subsets generally showed smaller estimated richness than naive subsets did.

CD45RO-negative cells were positively selected for CCR7, leaving out terminally differentiated effector memory CD45RA+ cells. Generated by immunoSEQ multiplex PCR, the TCRdb table keeps only in-frame clones and is missing some. The table shows hundreds of thousands of clones, with about 95% occurring only once. The sample holds one count of this clone. Its matching antigen is unknown. The length of the CDR3 is 15 residues. The V segment lost 7 bases and the J segment 8 bases; nucleotides outside the gene matches: 13. Germline V lookup: CDR1 SNHLY, CDR2 FYNNEI. The TCR comes from a young woman in good health. Material for sequencing was naive CD8+ T cells sorted from blood. The rearrangement uses TRBV2 and TRBJ2-1; 8 positions match TRBD1. CDR3 bases: TGTGCCAGCACCTTCGACAGGGGTATGGGCTATGAGCAGTTCTTC. This translates into CASTFDRGMGYEQFF.